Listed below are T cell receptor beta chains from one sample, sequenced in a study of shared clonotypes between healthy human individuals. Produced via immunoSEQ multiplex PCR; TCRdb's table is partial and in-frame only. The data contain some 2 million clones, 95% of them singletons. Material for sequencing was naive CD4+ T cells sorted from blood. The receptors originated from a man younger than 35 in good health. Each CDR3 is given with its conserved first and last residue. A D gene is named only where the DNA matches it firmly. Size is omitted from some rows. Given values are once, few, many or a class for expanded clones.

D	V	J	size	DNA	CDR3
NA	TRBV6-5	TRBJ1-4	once	TGTGCCAGCAGTCTGAGGGGGGCAGGTAATGAAAAACTGTTTTTT	CASSLRGAGNEKLFF
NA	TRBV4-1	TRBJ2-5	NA	TGCGCCAGCAGCCAAGTCTTAGGAGAGACCCAGTACTTC	CASSQVLGETQYF
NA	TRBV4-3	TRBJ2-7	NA	TGCGCCAGCAGCCAAGGAACCAAGAATTACGAGCAGTACTTC	CASSQGTKNYEQYF
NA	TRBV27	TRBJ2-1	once	TGTGCCAGCACCTCGGTCGGGGGGCGATTCCCCAATGAGCAGTTCTTC	CASTSVGGRFPNEQFF
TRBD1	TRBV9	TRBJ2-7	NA	TGTGCCAGCAGCGTAGGACCCAAGGGGACAGGCTCCTACGAGCAGTACTTC	CASSVGPKGTGSYEQYF
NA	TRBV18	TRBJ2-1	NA	TGTGCCAGCTCACCAAATGGCCGAAATGAGCGGTTCTTC	CASSPNGRNERFF
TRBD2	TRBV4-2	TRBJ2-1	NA	TGTGCCAGCAGCCCGGGCCTAGCGGATAGGGATGAGCAGTTCTTC	CASSPGLADRDEQFF
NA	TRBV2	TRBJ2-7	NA	TGTGCCAGCAGTGCCGGAACGGAGGGGGAGTACTTC	CASSAGTEGEYF
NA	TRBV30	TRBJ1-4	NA	TGTGCCGGCTCCCAGGCGAGAAATGAAAAACTGTTTTTT	CAGSQARNEKLFF
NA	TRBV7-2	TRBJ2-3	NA	TGTGCCAGCAGCTTGGAGGTGACGACCACAGATACGCAGTATTTT	CASSLEVTTTDTQYF
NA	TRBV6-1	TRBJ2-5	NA	TGTGCCAGCAGTGCGGACATACTCAATATACGGCAAGAGACCCAGTACTTC	CASSADILNIRQETQYF
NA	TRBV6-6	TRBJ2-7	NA	TGTGCCAGCAACCAAGGGGGCTCCTACGAGCAGTACTTC	CASNQGGSYEQYF
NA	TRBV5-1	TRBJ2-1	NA	TGCGCCAGCAGCTTGCAGGACGGGTCCTACAATGAGCAGTTCTTC	CASSLQDGSYNEQFF
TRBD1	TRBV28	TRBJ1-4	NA	TGTGCCAGCAGGCCCCGGGACAGGGTTAATGAAAAACTGTTTTTT	CASRPRDRVNEKLFF
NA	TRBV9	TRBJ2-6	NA	TGTGCCAGCAGCGTAGGTGGGACTGTCCCTGGGGCCAACGTCCTGACTTTC	CASSVGGTVPGANVLTF
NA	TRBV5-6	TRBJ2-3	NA	TGTGCCAGCTCGGACGGGGGTTCTAGCACAGATACGCAGTATTTT	CASSDGGSSTDTQYF
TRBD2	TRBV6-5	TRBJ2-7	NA	TGTGCCAGCAATTTTGGGACTAGGGCCTCCGAGCAGTACTTC	CASNFGTRASEQYF
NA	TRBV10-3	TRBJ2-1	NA	TGTGCCACCCTGGGGGCTAGCCAAAAATTCAATGAGCAGTTCTTC	CATLGASQKFNEQFF
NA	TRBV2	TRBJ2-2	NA	TGTGCCAGCAGGATGGATAGAGGAGACACCGGGGAGCTGTTTTTT	CASRMDRGDTGELFF
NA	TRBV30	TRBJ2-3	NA	TGTGCCTGGAGTGTACCGCCTAGTAAGACGCAGTATTTT	CAWSVPPSKTQYF
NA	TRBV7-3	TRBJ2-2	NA	TGTGCCAGCAGCTTCTCTATCGGGAAGACAGAGAACACCGGGGAGCTGTTTTTT	CASSFSIGKTENTGELFF
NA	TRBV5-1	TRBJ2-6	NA	TGCGCCAGCAGCTTGTCCATAAGCTCTGGGGCCAACGTCCTGACTTTC	CASSLSISSGANVLTF
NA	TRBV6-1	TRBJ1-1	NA	TGTGCCAGCAGAACAGGGAATCTGAACACTGAAGCTTTCTTT	CASRTGNLNTEAFF
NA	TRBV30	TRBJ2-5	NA	TGTGCCTGGAGTGCCCTAGGAGAGACCCAGTACTTC	CAWSALGETQYF
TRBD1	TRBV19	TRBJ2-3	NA	TGTGCCAGTAGTCCCTTTCCCGGGACAGGGTATGGAGATACGCAGTATTTT	CASSPFPGTGYGDTQYF
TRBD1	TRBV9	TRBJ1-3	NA	TGTGCCAGCAGCGTAGACGCAGGGGGCTCGGACACCATATATTTT	CASSVDAGGSDTIYF
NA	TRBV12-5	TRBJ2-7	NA	TGTGCTAGTGGTTTACTCCACGTGGGGAGGCTCTACGAGCAGTACTTC	CASGLLHVGRLYEQYF
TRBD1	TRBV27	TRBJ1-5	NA	TGTGCCAGCAGTTTATTCCCACAGGGGGCAGGACAGCCCCAGCATTTT	CASSLFPQGAGQPQHF
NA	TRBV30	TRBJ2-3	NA	TGTGCCTGGAGTGTAACAGGGACGAGGTGGGCAGATACGCAGTATTTT	CAWSVTGTRWADTQYF
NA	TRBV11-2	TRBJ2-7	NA	TGTGCCAGCAGCTTAGTATCTGGGGGATGGTACGAGCAGTACTTC	CASSLVSGGWYEQYF
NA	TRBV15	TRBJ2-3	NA	TGTGCCACCAGCAGAGCTGGACAAGATACGCAGTATTTT	CATSRAGQDTQYF
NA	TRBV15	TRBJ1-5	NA	TGTGCCACCAGCAGAGATTTGGATCAGCCCCAGCATTTT	CATSRDLDQPQHF
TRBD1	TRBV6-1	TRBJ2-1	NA	TGTGCCAGCAGTGGCCCGGGACAGAGCTACAATGAGCAGTTCTTC	CASSGPGQSYNEQFF
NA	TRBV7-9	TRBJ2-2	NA	TGTGCCAGCAGCACAGGGAGCACCGGGGAGCTGTTTTTT	CASSTGSTGELFF
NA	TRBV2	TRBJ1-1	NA	TGTGCCAGCAGTGAAGAGAGGACAATCACTGAAGCTTTCTTT	CASSEERTITEAFF
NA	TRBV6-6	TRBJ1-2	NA	TGTGCCAGCAGTTACAGGGATGGGTTTGGCTACACCTTC	CASSYRDGFGYTF
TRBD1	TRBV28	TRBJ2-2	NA	TGTGCCAGCAGCCGTCCTCCGACAGGGGGCCTGTTTTTT	CASSRPPTGGLFF
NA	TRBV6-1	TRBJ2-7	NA	TGTGCCAGCAGTGCAACCGGTATCGAGCAGTACTTC	CASSATGIEQYF
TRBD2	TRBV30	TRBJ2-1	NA	TGTGCCTGGAGTTCCGGGACTAGCGGGAGGAAAGATGAGCAGTTCTTC	CAWSSGTSGRKDEQFF
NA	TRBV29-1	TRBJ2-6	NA	TGCAGCGTTACAGGGTCCTCTGGGGCCAACGTCCTGACTTTC	CSVTGSSGANVLTF
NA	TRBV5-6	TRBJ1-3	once	TGTGCCAGCAGAAGGGTGTTGGGAAACACCATATATTTT	CASRRVLGNTIYF
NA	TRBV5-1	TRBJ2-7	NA	TGCGCCAGCAGCTTGGTATTGGGCGTCGACGAGCAGTACTTC	CASSLVLGVDEQYF